A single sample gave rise to the 32 T cell receptor beta chains below, sequenced in a study of graft-versus-host responses after intestinal transplantation (dated by TCRdb to the early 2020s). Library method: the immunoSEQ multiplex PCR assay. Imported from immuneACCESS, the table was reduced by TCRdb to in-frame sequences with V and J called. These copies leave out some clones; in studies compared against another copy, an unresolved V gene accounts for under half, and the cause of the remainder is not known. In all, the sample holds some 46,000 clones, and about 93% of those were seen once. The ten largest clonotypes hold more than 4.5% of the sample. This specimen consisted of PBMCs, obtained approximately 740 days after a first intestinal transplant, on the day of a second. Every receptor here comes from a human patient who received an intestinal transplant, so some T cells may come from the graft donor.

This clone was recorded once. This chain uses TRBV18 with TRBJ2-2; D ambiguous. This CDR3 is 16 amino acids long. Germline lookup yields CDR1 KGHSH and CDR2 LQKENI. The V and J ends lost 1 base and 6 bases respectively, with 15 bases between them. The CDR3 protein is CASSPLTTLEAGELFF. The CDR3 bases are TGTGCCAGCTCACCACTAACGACACTTGAGGCCGGGGAGCTGTTTTTT.

The CDR3 is CASSLTPGLGYEQYF. In DNA form, the CDR3 reads TGTGCCAGCAGCTTAACTCCTGGGCTTGGTTACGAGCAGTACTTC. The rearrangement uses TRBV7-8 and TRBJ2-7; D gene uncertain. Germline V lookup: CDR1 SGHVS, CDR2 FQNEAQ. The germline V and J ends were trimmed by 2 bases and 4 bases, with 15 bases remaining between them. The CDR3 extends over 15 amino acids.

The V call is TRBV9, the J call TRBJ1-1; possible D gene TRBD1, 6 bases. This CDR3 spans 13 amino acids. The germline V and J ends were trimmed by 8 bases and 1 base, with 12 bases remaining between them. CDR1 and CDR2 from the germline V gene are SGDLS and YYNGEE. The CDR3 sequence is CASAGTPNTEAFF. CDR3 DNA sequence: TGTGCCAGTGCCGGGACACCGAACACTGAAGCTTTCTTT.

The rearrangement joins TRBV6-6 to TRBJ1-3; the D gene is possibly TRBD1 (5 bases). With 4 bases removed from V and 0 bases from J, the gap between germline ends came to 7 bases. Germline values: CDR1 MNHNY, CDR2 SVGAGI (reference sequence). The CDR3 runs to 14 residues. Here the CDR3 DNA reads TGTGCCAGCAGTTGGGGGAGCTCTGGAAACACCATATATTTT. Translating gives CASSWGSSGNTIYF.

V gene TRBV6-5 combines with J gene TRBJ1-3; D not certain. CDR1 is MNHEY and CDR2 is SVGAGI in the germline V gene. V was pared by 1 base and J by 2 bases, with 6 bases between. The CDR3 covers 14 residues. CDR3 nucleotide sequence: TGTGCCAGCAGTTACTTCGGGGCTGGAAACACCATATATTTT. Translation: CASSYFGAGNTIYF.

The V and J genes are TRBV2 and TRBJ2-2, with D perhaps TRBD2 (6 bases). This CDR3 contains 13 residues. CDR1 is SNHLY and CDR2 is FYNNEI in the germline V gene. Trimming stripped 4 bases from V and 4 bases from J, with 7 bases between. CDR3 nucleotides: TGTGCCAGCAGTGTGGGAGGCACCGGGGAGCTGTTTTTT. Its translation is CASSVGGTGELFF.

V is TRBV7-6 and J is TRBJ2-5; 8 nucleotides line up with TRBD1. The CDR3 contains 12 residues. Germline CDR1 reads SGHVS; CDR2 reads FNYEAQ. Trimming removed 8 bases from V and 9 bases from J; junction bases left unmatched: 8. In nucleotides, the CDR3 is TGTGCCAGCGGACAGGGAAACGGTCCCCAGTACTTC. Translated: CASGQGNGPQYF.

Worth noting for this clone: This probably arose from a read error, given a far larger clone one base away. The sample holds other DNA sequences that translate to the same CDR3. This chain connects TRBV4-2 to TRBJ2-1, with D maybe TRBD2 (6 bases). V gave up 0 bases and J gave up 6 bases, with 12 bases separating them. Germline values: CDR1 LGHNA, CDR2 YNFKEQ. The CDR3 totals 15 residues. CDR3 loop: CASSQDSGGANEQFF. CDR3 nucleotides: TGTGCCAGCAGCCAAGATAGCGGTGGGGCCAATGAGCAGTTCTTC.

This clone was seen just once. V usage is TRBV11-2 and J usage is TRBJ1-5; D is unresolved. V was pared by 5 bases and J by 5 bases, with 19 bases between. Germline V gives CDR1 SGHAT, CDR2 FQNNGV. The CDR3 runs to 16 residues. The CDR3 here is CASSPNNPTAHQPQHF. CDR3 coding DNA: TGTGCCAGCAGCCCAAACAACCCCACGGCGCATCAGCCCCAGCATTTT.

The V call is TRBV7-9, the J call TRBJ2-7, with D possibly TRBD2 on 5 matching bases. V was cut by 3 bases and J by 2 bases, with 14 bases left in between. CDR1 is SEHNR and CDR2 is FQNEAQ in the germline V gene (reference sequence). The CDR3 is 15 residues long. The CDR3 coding sequence is TGTGCCAGCAGCTTCGAACTAGTTCCCCCCTACGAGCAGTACTTC. Its translation is CASSFELVPPYEQYF.

V gene TRBV5-6 combines with J gene TRBJ1-5; unclear D gene. The CDR3 runs to 15 residues. Trimming took 1 base from V and 6 from J, leaving 14 bases between them. Germline loops: CDR1 SGHDT, CDR2 YYEEEE. CDR3 DNA: TGTGCCAGCAGCTTGCGGGGAGGGATCGGTCAGCCCCAGCATTTT. Protein sequence: CASSLRGGIGQPQHF.

The chain is built from TRBV27 and TRBJ2-3; TRBD2 might be the D (6 bases). V was cut by 5 bases and J by 11 bases, with 29 bases left in between. CDR1 and CDR2 (germline): MNHEY, SMNVEV (reference sequence). This CDR3 contains 17 residues. The CDR3 reads CASSNLGASGRGWKQYF. The CDR3 region has the DNA TGTGCCAGCAGTAACCTCGGGGCGTCTGGACGGGGGTGGAAGCAGTATTTT.

This chain connects TRBV2 to TRBJ2-1; TRBD1 agrees at 7 bases. V lost 6 bases to trimming and J lost 4 bases; unmatched junction nucleotides: 6. The CDR3 runs to 14 residues. Germline V gene sequence: CDR1 SNHLY, CDR2 FYNNEI. The CDR3 DNA follows: TGTGCCAGCAGGTCGGGACAGAGTTACAATGAGCAGTTCTTC. Residues: CASRSGQSYNEQFF.

The V gene is TRBV30, the J gene TRBJ1-1, with D uncertain. The ends were cut back, 1 base at V and 0 bases at J, with 6 bases in the middle. Germline CDR1 GTSNPN, CDR2 SVGIG (reference sequence). This CDR3 contains 13 residues. Here the CDR3 reads CAWSEFMNTEAFF. In DNA form, the CDR3 reads TGTGCCTGGAGTGAATTCATGAACACTGAAGCTTTCTTT. Full variable domain (remainder filled in from reference TRBV30 and TRBJ1-1): SQTIHQWPATLVQPVGSPLSLECTVEGTSNPNLYWYRQAAGRGLQLLFYSVGIGQISSEVPQNLSASRPQDRQFILSSKKLLLSDSGFYLCAWSEFMNTEAFFGQGTRLTVV.

This clone was observed a few times. The V gene is TRBV28, the J gene TRBJ2-3; 10 bases fit TRBD1. From germline, CDR1 is MDHEN and CDR2 SYDVKM. The V and J ends lost 6 bases and 3 bases, in that order; junction bases with no gene match: 6. CDR3 length: 15 amino acids. CDR3 in amino acids: CASSPGTGATDTQYF. The CDR3 DNA sequence: TGTGCCAGCAGCCCCGGGACAGGGGCGACAGATACGCAGTATTTT.

The CDR3 DNA reads as TGTGCCAGCAGCTCAACAGAGGGGGAAGAGACCCAGTACTTC. Residues: CASSSTEGEETQYF. This chain joins TRBV5-6 and TRBJ2-5; TRBD1 is a possible D gene (6 bases). The germline CDR1 and CDR2 sequences are SGHDT and YYEEEE. The germline V and J ends were trimmed by 3 bases and 3 bases, with 12 bases remaining between them. The CDR3 consists of 14 residues. The full variable domain, in which reference TRBV5-6 and TRBJ2-5 provide the parts outside the CDR3, is DAGVTQSPTHLIKTRGQQVTLRCSPKSGHDTVSWYQQALGQGPQFIFQYYEEEERQRGNFPDRFSGHQFPNYSSELNVNALLLGDSALYLCASSSTEGEETQYFGPGTRLLVL.

V gene TRBV5-4 combines with J gene TRBJ1-4; no definite D call. V lost 0 bases to trimming and J lost 2 bases, with 11 bases between them. The CDR3 totals 16 residues. The V gene's germline CDR1 is SGHNT and CDR2 YYREEE (reference sequence). The DNA for the CDR3 is TGTGCCAGCAGCTTGGGTGGCTCATATACTAATGAAAAACTGTTTTTT. It codes for CASSLGGSYTNEKLFF.

The chain recombines TRBV18 with TRBJ2-5; D uncertain. CDR1 and CDR2 from the germline V gene are KGHSH and LQKENI. The CDR3 runs to 15 residues. Trimming stripped 5 bases from V and 1 base from J, with 14 bases between. The CDR3 DNA follows: TGTGCCAGCTCAGGCCGGGCGGTTAGCCAAGAGACCCAGTACTTC. As protein: CASSGRAVSQETQYF.

V usage is TRBV11-3 and J usage is TRBJ2-1; possibly TRBD1 for D (8 bases). Trimming shortened V by 5 bases and J by 9 bases, and 17 bases separated the two germline ends. Germline V lookup: CDR1 SGHNT, CDR2 YENEEA. The CDR3 runs to 14 residues. CDR3 DNA sequence: TGTGCCAGCAGCCACAGGGGGGGAATGGGTGAGCAGTTCTTC. Its translation: CASSHRGGMGEQFF.

The V and J genes are TRBV20-1 and TRBJ1-1, with 7 bases that match TRBD1. Germline CDR1 and CDR2: DFQATT and SNEGSKA (reference sequence). J lost 5 bases, V lost 5 bases, and 2 bases had no gene match. This CDR3 has 11 amino acids. CDR3 coding DNA: TGCAGTGCTTTACAGGGGACTGAAGCTTTCTTT. The encoded protein is CSALQGTEAFF.

This clone has only one observation. The V and J genes are TRBV2 and TRBJ2-7; D possibly corresponds to TRBD2 (6 bases). V was shortened by 5 bases and J by 5 bases, with 25 bases between the two germline ends. CDR1 and CDR2 from the germline V gene are SNHLY and FYNNEI. CDR3 length: 17 amino acids. The CDR3, as DNA: TGTGCCAGCAGTTCGAGAAGATGGCGGGAAATAACGCACGAGCAGTACTTC. Protein product: CASSSRRWREITHEQYF.

The genes are TRBV19 and TRBJ1-1; D gene uncertain. Germline CDR1 reads LNHDA; CDR2 reads SQIVND (reference sequence). Between the trimmed V and J ends, which lost 7 bases and 2 bases, there was a span of 11 bases. CDR3 length: 13 amino acids. CDR3 loop: CASKFGPNTEAFF. The CDR3 DNA reads as TGTGCCAGTAAGTTCGGCCCCAACACTGAAGCTTTCTTT.

V and J are TRBV7-9 and TRBJ1-6, with 9 bases aligning to TRBD1. The length of the CDR3 is 16 residues. Trimming at V came to 5 bases and at J to 6 bases, leaving 8 bases not matched to a gene. Germline CDR1 and CDR2: SEHNR and FQNEAQ (reference sequence). The CDR3 here is CASSKAGTGFNSPLHF. CDR3 DNA: TGTGCCAGCAGCAAGGCCGGGACAGGGTTTAATTCACCCCTCCACTTT.

The V gene is TRBV7-8, the J gene TRBJ2-2; D is uncertain. The CDR3 is made up of 14 amino acids. CDR1 is SGHVS and CDR2 is FQNEAQ in the germline V gene. Between the trimmed V and J ends, which lost 0 bases and 6 bases, there was a span of 8 bases. CDR3 sequence: CASSLAPGPGELFF. CDR3 nucleotides: TGTGCCAGCAGCTTAGCGCCGGGCCCCGGGGAGCTGTTTTTT.

CDR3 in DNA: TGTGCCAGCAGCTTAGGGTGGGAGTGGGAGCAGTTCTTC. Protein product: CASSLGWEWEQFF. The chain uses TRBV13 and TRBJ2-1; tentative D call: TRBD2 (5 bases). Germline V gene data show CDR1 as PRHDT and CDR2 as FYEKMQ (reference sequence). This CDR3 spans 13 amino acids. Between the trimmed V and J ends, which lost 0 bases and 10 bases, there was a span of 10 bases.

This sequence joins TRBV28 and TRBJ1-1; D may be TRBD1 (6 bases). V was cut by 5 bases and J by 6 bases, with 22 bases left in between. The length of the CDR3 is 16 residues. CDR1 and CDR2 from the germline V gene are MDHEN and SYDVKM. This CDR3 reads CASSPPGGRGLPEAFF. The CDR3 DNA follows: TGTGCCAGCAGTCCGCCAGGAGGCAGGGGCCTACCTGAAGCTTTCTTT.

The rearrangement uses TRBV5-8 and TRBJ2-3, with 7 bases matching TRBD1. In germline, CDR1 is SGHTS, CDR2 YDEGEE. Trimming took 6 bases from V and 2 from J; bases not matched to a gene: 12. This CDR3 contains 16 residues. In DNA form, the CDR3 reads TGTGCCAGCAAGAAAGGGGACAGCCGTTTCACAGATACGCAGTATTTT. Encoded protein: CASKKGDSRFTDTQYF.

The V and J genes are TRBV6-5 and TRBJ2-7; D ambiguous. This CDR3 has 15 amino acids. Germline V gene data show CDR1 as MNHEY and CDR2 as SVGAGI. V was clipped by 0 bases and J by 0 bases, with 9 bases between them. CDR3 nucleotide sequence: TGTGCCAGCAGTTACTCCCCGATGGACTCCTACGAGCAGTACTTC. It yields the protein CASSYSPMDSYEQYF.

This clone was recorded a few times. The chain uses TRBV6-4 and TRBJ2-2; the D gene is possibly TRBD2 (6 bases). The germline V gene has CDR1 MRHNA and CDR2 SNTAGT. The V and J ends lost 3 bases and 4 bases respectively, with 6 bases between them. The CDR3 runs 13 residues. The CDR3 sequence is CASSEGGTGELFF. The CDR3 region has the DNA TGTGCCAGCAGTGAGGGGGGCACCGGGGAGCTGTTTTTT.

The chain uses TRBV6-5 and TRBJ2-7; D tentatively fits TRBD1 or TRBD2 (6 bases each). The V and J ends lost 6 bases and 3 bases respectively, with 15 bases between them. Looked up from germline, CDR1 is MNHEY and CDR2 is SVGAGI. The CDR3 has 14 amino acids. The CDR3 loop is CASRRDTNNYEQYF. CDR3 sequence (DNA): TGTGCCAGCAGGCGGGACACCAACAACTACGAGCAGTACTTC.

This clone has just one count. CDR3 sequence: CASSSGTLSYEQYF. The CDR3 nucleotides are TGTGCCAGCAGTTCTGGGACTCTCAGTTACGAGCAGTACTTC. The rearrangement joins TRBV6-5 to TRBJ2-7; the D gene is possibly TRBD2 (6 bases). The CDR3 spans 14 residues. Germline V CDR1 and CDR2: MNHEY, SVGAGI. Trimming pared 4 bases from V and 4 bases from J, leaving 14 bases between.

The gene calls are TRBV19 and TRBJ1-4; D unresolved. CDR3 length: 12 amino acids. Trimming took 6 bases from V and 5 from J, leaving 7 bases between them. CDR1 LNHDA and CDR2 SQIVND come from the germline V gene (reference sequence). The CDR3 sequence: CASRDGNEKLFF. For the CDR3, the DNA is TGTGCCAGTAGGGACGGAAATGAAAAACTGTTTTTT.